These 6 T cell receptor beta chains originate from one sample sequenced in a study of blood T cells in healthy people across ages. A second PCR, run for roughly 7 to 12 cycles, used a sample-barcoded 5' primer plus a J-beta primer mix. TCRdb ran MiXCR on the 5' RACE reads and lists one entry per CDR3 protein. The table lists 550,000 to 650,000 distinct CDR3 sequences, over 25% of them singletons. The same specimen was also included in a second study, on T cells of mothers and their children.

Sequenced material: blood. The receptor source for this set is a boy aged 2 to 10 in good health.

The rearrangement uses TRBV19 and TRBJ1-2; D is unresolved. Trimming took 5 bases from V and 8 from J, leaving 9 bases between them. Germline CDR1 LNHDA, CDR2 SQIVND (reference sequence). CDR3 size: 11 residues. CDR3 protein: CASSFKEGYTF. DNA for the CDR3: TGTGCCAGTAGTTTCAAGGAAGGCTACACCTTC.

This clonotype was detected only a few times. The CDR3, as DNA: TGTGCCAGCAGTCCCCAGAGACTGGGGAGCGAGCAGTACTTC. This translates into CASSPQRLGSEQYF. The chain joins TRBV27 to TRBJ2-7; TRBD2 is a possible D gene (5 bases). This CDR3 spans 14 amino acids. CDR1 MNHEY and CDR2 SMNVEV come from the germline V gene (reference sequence). Trimming took 5 bases from V and 6 from J, leaving 17 bases between them.

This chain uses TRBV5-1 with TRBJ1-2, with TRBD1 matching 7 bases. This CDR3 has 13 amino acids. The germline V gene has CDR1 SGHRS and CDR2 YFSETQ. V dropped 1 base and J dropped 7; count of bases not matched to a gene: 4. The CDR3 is CASSLTGEAGYTF. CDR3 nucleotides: TGCGCCAGCAGCTTGACAGGGGAGGCTGGCTACACCTTC.

The CDR3 spells CSAGQDGYTF. The CDR3, as DNA: TGCAGTGCAGGACAGGATGGCTACACCTTC. The rearrangement joins TRBV20-1 to TRBJ1-2, with 7 bases fitting TRBD1. Germline CDR1 reads DFQATT; CDR2 reads SNEGSKA (reference sequence). V dropped 6 bases and J dropped 6; count of bases not matched to a gene: 1. This CDR3 comprises 10 residues.

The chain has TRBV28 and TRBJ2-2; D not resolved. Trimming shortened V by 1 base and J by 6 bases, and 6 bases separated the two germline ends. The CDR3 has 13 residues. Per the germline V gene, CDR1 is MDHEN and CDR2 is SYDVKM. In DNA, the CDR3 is TGTGCCAGCAGTTTATCCAAGGCCGGGGAGCTGTTTTTT. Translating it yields CASSLSKAGELFF.

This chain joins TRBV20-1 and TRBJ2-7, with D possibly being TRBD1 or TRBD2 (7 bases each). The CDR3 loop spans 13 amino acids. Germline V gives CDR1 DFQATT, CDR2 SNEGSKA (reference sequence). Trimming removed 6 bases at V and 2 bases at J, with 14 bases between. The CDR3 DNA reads TGCAGTGCCAGGGGGGGTATTCCCTACGAGCAGTACTTC. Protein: CSARGGIPYEQYF.